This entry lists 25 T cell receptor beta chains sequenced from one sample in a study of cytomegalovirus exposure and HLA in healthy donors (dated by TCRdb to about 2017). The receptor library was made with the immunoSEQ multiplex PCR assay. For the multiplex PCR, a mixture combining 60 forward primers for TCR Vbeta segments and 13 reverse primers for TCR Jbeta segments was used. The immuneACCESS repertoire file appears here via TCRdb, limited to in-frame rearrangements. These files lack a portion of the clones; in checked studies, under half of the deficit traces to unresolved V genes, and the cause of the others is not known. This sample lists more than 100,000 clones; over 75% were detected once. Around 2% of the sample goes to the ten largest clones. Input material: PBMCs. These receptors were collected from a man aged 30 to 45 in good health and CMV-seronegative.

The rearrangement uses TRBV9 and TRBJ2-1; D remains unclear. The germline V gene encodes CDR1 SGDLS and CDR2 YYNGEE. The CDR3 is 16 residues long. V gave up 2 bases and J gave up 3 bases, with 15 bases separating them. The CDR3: CASSVGTGSLYNEQFF. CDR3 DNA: TGTGCCAGCAGCGTTGGTACCGGGTCACTCTACAATGAGCAGTTCTTC.

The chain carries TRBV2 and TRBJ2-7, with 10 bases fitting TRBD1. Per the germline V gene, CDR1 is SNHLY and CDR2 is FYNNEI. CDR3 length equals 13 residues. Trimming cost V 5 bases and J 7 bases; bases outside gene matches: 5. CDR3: CASSSGQGREQYF. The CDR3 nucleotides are TGTGCCAGCAGTTCGGGACAGGGGAGAGAGCAGTACTTC.

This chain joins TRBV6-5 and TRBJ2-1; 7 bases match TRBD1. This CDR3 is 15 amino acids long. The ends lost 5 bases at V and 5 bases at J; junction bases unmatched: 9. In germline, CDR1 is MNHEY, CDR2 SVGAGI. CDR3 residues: CASSLRQGENNEQFF. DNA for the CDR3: TGTGCCAGCAGTCTGCGACAGGGAGAAAACAATGAGCAGTTCTTC.

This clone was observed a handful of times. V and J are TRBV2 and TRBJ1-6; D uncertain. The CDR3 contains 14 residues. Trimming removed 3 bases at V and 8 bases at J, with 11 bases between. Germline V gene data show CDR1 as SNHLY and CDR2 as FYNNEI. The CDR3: CASSDSWYDSPLHF. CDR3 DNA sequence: TGTGCCAGCAGTGATAGTTGGTATGATTCACCCCTCCACTTT.

The CDR3 nucleotides are TGTGCCAGTAGGCAGGGTATGTGGACAGATACGCAGTATTTT. Translating gives CASRQGMWTDTQYF. The J gene is TRBJ2-3, the V gene TRBV19; D is perhaps TRBD1 (5 bases). The germline V and J ends were trimmed by 6 bases and 3 bases, with 13 bases remaining between them. Germline CDR1 and CDR2: LNHDA and SQIVND (reference sequence). There are 14 residues in the CDR3.

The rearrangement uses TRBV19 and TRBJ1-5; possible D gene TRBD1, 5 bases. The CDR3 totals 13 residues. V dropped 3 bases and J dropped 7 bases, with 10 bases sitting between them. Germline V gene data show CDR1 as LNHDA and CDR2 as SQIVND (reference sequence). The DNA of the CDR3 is TGTGCCAGTAGTATTGGGGCACGGCAGCCCCAGCATTTT. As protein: CASSIGARQPQHF.

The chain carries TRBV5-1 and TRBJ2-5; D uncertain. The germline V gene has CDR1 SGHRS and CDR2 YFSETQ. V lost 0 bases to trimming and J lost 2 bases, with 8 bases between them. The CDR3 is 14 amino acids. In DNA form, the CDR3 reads TGCGCCAGCAGCTTGGTACGCGGTCAAGAGACCCAGTACTTC. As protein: CASSLVRGQETQYF.

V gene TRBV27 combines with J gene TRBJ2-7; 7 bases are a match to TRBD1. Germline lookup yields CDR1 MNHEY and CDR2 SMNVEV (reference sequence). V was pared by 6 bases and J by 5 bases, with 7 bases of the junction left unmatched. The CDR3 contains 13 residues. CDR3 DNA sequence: TGTGCCAGCAGACCGACAGGGACAAACGAGCAGTACTTC. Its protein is CASRPTGTNEQYF.

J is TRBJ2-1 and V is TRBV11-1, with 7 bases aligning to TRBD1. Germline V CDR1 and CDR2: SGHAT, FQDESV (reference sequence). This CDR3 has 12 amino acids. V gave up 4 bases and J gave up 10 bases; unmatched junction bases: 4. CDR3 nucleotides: TGTGCCAGCAGCTCCCGGGACAGCGAGCAGTTCTTC. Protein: CASSSRDSEQFF.

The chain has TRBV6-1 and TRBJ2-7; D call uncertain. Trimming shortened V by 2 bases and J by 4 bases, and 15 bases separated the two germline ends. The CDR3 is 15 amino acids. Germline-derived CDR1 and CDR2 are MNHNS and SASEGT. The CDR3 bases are TGTGCCAGCAGTGAATTCCCAGGTGCCTGGTACGAGCAGTACTTC. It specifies CASSEFPGAWYEQYF.

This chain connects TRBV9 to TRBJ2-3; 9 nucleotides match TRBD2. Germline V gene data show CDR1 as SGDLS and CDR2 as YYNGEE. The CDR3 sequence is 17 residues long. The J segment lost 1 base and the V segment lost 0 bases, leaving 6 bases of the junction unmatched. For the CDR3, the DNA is TGTGCCAGCAGCGTAGCCCCGACTAGCGGAGGCACAGATACGCAGTATTTT. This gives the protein CASSVAPTSGGTDTQYF.

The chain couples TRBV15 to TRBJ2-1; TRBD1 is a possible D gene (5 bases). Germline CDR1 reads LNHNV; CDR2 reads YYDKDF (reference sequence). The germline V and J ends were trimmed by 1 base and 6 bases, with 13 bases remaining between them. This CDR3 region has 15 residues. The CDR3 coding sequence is TGTGCCACCAGCAGAGGAGGACAACAGGCCAATGAGCAGTTCTTC. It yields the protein CATSRGGQQANEQFF.

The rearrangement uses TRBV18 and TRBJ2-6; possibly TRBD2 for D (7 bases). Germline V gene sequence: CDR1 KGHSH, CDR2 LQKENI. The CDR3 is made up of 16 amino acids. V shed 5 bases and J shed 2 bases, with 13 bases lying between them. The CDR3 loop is CASSVTGRAGANVLTF. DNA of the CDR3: TGTGCCAGCTCAGTTACAGGGAGGGCTGGGGCCAACGTCCTGACTTTC.

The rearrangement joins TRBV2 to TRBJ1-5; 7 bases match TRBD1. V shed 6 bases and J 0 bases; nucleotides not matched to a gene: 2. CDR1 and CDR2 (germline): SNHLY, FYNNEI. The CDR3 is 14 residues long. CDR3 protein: CASRYRGSNQPQHF. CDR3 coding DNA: TGTGCCAGCAGGTACAGGGGTAGCAATCAGCCCCAGCATTTT.

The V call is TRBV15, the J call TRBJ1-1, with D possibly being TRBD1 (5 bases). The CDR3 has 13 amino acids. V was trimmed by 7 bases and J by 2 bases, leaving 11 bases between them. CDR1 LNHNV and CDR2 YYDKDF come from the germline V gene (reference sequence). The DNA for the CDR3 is TGTGCCACCACCCAGGACAAAAACACTGAAGCTTTCTTT. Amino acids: CATTQDKNTEAFF.

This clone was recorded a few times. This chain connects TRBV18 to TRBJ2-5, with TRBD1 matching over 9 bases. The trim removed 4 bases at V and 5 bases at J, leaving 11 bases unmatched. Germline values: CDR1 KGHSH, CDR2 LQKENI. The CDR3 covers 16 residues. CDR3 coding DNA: TGTGCCAGCTCACGTACTCGGCTGGACAGGGGCGAGACCCAGTACTTC. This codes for CASSRTRLDRGETQYF.

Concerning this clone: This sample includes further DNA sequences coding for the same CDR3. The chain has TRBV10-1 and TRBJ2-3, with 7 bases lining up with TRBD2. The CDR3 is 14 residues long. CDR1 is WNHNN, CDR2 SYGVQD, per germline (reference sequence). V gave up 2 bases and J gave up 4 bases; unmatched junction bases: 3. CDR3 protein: CASSEVAGADTQYF. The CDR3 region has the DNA TGCGCCAGCAGTGAGGTTGCGGGGGCAGATACGCAGTATTTT.

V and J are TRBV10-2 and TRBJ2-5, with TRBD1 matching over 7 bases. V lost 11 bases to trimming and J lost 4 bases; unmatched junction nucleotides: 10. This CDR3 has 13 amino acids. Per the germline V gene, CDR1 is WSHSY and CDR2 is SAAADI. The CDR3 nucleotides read TGCGCCGCCGAGGGGGCCAGAGGAGAGACCCAGTACTTC. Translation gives CAAEGARGETQYF.

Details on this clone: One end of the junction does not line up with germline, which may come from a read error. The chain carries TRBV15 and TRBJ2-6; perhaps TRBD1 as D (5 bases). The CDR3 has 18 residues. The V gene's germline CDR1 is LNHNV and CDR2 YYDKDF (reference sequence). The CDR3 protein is CATSRFAGQISGANGLTF. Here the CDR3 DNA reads TGTGCCACCAGCAGATTCGCCGGCCAGATCTCTGGGGCCAACGGCCTGACTTTC. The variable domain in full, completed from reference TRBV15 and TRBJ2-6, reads DAMVIQNPRYQVTQFGKPVTLSCSQTLNHNVMYWYQQKSSQAPKLLFHYYDKDFNNEADTPDNFQSRRPNTSFCFLDIRSPGLGDTAMYLCATSRFAGQISGANGLTFGAGSRLTVL.

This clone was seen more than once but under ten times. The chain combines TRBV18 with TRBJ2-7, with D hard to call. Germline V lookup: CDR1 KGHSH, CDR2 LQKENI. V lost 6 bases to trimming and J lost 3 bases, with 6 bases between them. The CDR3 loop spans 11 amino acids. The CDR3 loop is CASSAGYEQYF. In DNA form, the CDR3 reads TGTGCCAGCTCTGCAGGCTACGAGCAGTACTTC.

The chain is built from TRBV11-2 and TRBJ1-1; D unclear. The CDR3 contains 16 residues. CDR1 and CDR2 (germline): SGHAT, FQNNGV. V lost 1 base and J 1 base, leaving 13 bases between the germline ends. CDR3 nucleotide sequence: TGTGCCAGCAGCTTAGGGACTGACTTCAGGAACACTGAAGCTTTCTTT. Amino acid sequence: CASSLGTDFRNTEAFF.

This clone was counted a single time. This CDR3 is CASSNPKLANTGELFF. DNA of the CDR3: TGCGCCAGCAGTAACCCGAAACTCGCGAACACCGGGGAGCTGTTTTTT. The rearrangement joins TRBV10-2 to TRBJ2-2; no definite D call. The CDR3 totals 16 residues. The V end lost 5 bases, the J end lost 0 bases, and 13 bases lay between the germline ends. The germline CDR1 and CDR2 sequences are WSHSY and SAAADI.

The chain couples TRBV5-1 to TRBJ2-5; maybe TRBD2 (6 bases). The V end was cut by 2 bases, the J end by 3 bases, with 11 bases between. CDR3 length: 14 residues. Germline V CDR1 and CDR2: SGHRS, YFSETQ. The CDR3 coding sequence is TGCGCCAGCAGCTTAGGAGGGGCGGAAGAGACCCAGTACTTC. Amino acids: CASSLGGAEETQYF.

This CDR3 is CASSSLDRVGNQPQHF. DNA of the CDR3: TGTGCCAGCAGTTCCTTAGACAGGGTAGGCAATCAGCCCCAGCATTTT. This chain joins TRBV28 and TRBJ1-5; 7 bases are a match to TRBD1. In germline, CDR1 is MDHEN, CDR2 SYDVKM. The CDR3 runs to 16 residues. Losses at the gene ends were 4 bases for V and 2 bases for J; bases not matched to a gene: 8.

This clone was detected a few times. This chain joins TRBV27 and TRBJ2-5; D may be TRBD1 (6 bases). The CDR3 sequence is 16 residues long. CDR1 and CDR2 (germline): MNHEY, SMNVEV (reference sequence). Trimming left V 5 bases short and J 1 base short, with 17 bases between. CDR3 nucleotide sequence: TGTGCCAGCAGTCCCCTCCGGGACAACGGCCAAGAGACCCAGTACTTC. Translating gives CASSPLRDNGQETQYF.